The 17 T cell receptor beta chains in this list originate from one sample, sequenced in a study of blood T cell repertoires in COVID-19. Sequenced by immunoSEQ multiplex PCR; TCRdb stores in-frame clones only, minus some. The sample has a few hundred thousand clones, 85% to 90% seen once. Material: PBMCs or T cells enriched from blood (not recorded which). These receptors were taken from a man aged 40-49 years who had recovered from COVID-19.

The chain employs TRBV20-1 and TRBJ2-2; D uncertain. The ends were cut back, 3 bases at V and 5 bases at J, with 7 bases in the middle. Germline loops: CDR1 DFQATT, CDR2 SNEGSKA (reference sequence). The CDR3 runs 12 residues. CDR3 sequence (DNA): TGCAGTGCTAGTTATTTGACCGGGGAGCTGTTTTTT. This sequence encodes CSASYLTGELFF.

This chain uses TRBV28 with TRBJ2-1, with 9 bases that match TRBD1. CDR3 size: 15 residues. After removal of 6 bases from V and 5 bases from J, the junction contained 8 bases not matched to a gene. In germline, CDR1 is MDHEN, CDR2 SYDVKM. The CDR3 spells CASRSGTGPHNEQFF. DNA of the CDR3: TGTGCCAGCAGGTCCGGGACAGGGCCCCACAATGAGCAGTTCTTC.

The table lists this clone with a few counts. The CDR3 nucleotides are TGTGCCAGCAGCGACCAGACAGGGCTAGGCTACACCTTC. It yields the protein CASSDQTGLGYTF. The rearrangement joins TRBV6-5 to TRBJ1-2; 7 nucleotides match TRBD1. The ends lost 6 bases at V and 8 bases at J; junction bases unmatched: 9. Looked up from germline, CDR1 is MNHEY and CDR2 is SVGAGI. This CDR3 contains 13 residues.

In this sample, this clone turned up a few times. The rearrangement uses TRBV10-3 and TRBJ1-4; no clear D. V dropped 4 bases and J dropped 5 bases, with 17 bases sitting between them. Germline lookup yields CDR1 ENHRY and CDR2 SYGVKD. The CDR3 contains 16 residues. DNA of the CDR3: TGTGCCATCAGTGGGGAGGGCAGCTCCCGGAATGAAAAACTGTTTTTT. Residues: CAISGEGSSRNEKLFF.

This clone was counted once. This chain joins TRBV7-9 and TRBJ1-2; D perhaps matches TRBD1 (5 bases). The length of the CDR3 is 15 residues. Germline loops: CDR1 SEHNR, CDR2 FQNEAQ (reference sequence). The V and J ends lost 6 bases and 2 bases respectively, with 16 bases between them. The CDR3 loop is CASSLNRDLNYGYTF. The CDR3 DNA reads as TGTGCCAGCAGTTTAAACCGGGACTTGAACTATGGCTACACCTTC.

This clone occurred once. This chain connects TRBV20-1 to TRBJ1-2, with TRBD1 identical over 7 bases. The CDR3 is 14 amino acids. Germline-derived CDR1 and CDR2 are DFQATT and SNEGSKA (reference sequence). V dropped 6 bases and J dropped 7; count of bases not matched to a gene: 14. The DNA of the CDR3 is TGCAGTGCCAGTTACGAGCAGGGGGTTCTTGGCTACACCTTC. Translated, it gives CSASYEQGVLGYTF.

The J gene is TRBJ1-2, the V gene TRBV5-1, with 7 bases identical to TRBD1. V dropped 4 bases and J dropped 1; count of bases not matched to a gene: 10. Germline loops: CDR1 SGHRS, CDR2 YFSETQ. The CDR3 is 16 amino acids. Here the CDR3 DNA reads TGCGCCAGCAGCCCGGGCGGGACAGACGTTAACTATGGCTACACCTTC. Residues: CASSPGGTDVNYGYTF. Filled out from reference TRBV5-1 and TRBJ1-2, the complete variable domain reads KAGVTQTPRYLIKTRGQQVTLSCSPISGHRSVSWYQQTPGQGLQFLFEYFSETQRNKGNFPGRFSGRQFSNSRSEMNVSTLELGDSALYLCASSPGGTDVNYGYTFGSGTRLTVV.

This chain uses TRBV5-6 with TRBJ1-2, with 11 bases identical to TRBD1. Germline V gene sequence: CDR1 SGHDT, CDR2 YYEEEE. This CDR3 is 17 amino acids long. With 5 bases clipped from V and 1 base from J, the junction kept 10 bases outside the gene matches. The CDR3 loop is CASRAGTGGPGNYGYTF. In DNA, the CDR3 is TGTGCCAGCAGGGCCGGGACAGGGGGACCTGGTAACTATGGCTACACCTTC.

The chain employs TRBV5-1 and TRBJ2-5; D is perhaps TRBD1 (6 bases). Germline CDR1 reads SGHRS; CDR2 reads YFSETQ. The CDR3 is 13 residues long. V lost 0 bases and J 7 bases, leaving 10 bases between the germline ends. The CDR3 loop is CASSLEGEGTQYF. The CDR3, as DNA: TGCGCCAGCAGCTTGGAGGGGGAAGGGACCCAGTACTTC.

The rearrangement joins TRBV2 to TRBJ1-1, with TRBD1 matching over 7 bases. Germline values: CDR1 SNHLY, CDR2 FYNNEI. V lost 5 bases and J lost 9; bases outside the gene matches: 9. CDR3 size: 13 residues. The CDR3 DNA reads TGTGCCAGCAGTAAGACAGGGAAGGGAAAAGCTTTCTTT. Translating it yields CASSKTGKGKAFF.

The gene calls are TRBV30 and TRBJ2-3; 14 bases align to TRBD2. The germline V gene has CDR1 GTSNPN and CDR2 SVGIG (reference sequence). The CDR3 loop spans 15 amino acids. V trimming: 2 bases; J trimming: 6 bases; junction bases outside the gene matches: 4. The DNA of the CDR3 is TGTGCCTGGAGTCGCCGGACTAGCGGGGGGGATACGCAGTATTTT. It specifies CAWSRRTSGGDTQYF.

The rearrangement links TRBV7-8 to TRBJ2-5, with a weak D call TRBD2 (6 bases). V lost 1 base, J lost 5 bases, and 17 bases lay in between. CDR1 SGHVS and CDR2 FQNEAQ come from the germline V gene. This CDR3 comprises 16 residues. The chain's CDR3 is CASSLVIVGGGETQYF. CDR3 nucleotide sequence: TGTGCCAGCAGCTTAGTTATCGTGGGGGGTGGGGAGACCCAGTACTTC.

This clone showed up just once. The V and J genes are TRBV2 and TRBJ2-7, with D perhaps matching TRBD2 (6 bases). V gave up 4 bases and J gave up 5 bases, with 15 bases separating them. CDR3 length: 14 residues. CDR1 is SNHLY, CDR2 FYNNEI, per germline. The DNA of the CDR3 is TGTGCCAGCAGTGTAGGGCGGGGCCCGGACGAGCAGTACTTC. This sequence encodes CASSVGRGPDEQYF. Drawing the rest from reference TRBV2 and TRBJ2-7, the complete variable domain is EPEVTQTPSHQVTQMGQEVILRCVPISNHLYFYWYRQILGQKVEFLVSFYNNEISEKSEIFDDQFSVERPDGSNFTLKIRSTKLEDSAMYFCASSVGRGPDEQYFGPGTRLTVT.

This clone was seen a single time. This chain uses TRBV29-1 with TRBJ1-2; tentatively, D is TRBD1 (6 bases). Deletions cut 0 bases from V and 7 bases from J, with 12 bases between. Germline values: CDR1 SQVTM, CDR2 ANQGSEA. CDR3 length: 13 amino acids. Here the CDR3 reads CSVEDRTVGGYTF. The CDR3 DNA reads TGCAGCGTTGAAGACAGGACAGTCGGTGGCTACACCTTC.

The CDR3 bases are TGTGCCAGCAGCCCCGGGAGTAGCGGGGGCTACAATGAGCAGTTCTTC. Translated, it gives CASSPGSSGGYNEQFF. The chain combines TRBV3-1 (or the pseudogene TRBV3-2) with TRBJ2-1; 9 bases fit TRBD2. V shed 4 bases, J shed 3 bases, and the junction held 7 bases outside the gene matches. The germline V gene has CDR1 LGHDT and CDR2 YNNKEL (reference sequence). The CDR3 covers 16 residues.

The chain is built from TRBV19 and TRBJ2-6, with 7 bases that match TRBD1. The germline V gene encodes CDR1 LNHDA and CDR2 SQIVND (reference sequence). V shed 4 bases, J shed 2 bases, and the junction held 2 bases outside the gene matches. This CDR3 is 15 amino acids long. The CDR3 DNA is TGTGCCAGTAGTACAACAGGGGCTGGGGCCAACGTCCTGACTTTC. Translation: CASSTTGAGANVLTF.

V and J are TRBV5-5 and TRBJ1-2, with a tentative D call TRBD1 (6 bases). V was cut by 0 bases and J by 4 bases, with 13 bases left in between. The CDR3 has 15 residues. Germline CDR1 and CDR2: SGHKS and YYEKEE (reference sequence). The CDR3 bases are TGTGCCAGCAGCTTGGACTCAGGGGTGGGCTATGGCTACACCTTC. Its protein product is CASSLDSGVGYGYTF.